These T cell receptor beta chains were read from a single sample in a study of early T cells in non-severe SARS-CoV-2 infection. Each CDR3 protein gets one entry after TCRdb re-called the 5' RACE reads with MiXCR. There are about 63,000 distinct CDR3 sequences in the sample; 10% to 15% occur only once, and around 4.5% lies in the top ten. The sequencing input was whole blood. These receptors were collected from an adult who was a healthcare worker with PCR-confirmed SARS-CoV-2 infection or an uninfected control (not recorded which). Each CDR3 is given with its conserved first and last residue. D genes are given only for firm matches. Clone sizes are given selectively: once, few, many, or a class where the clone is expanded.

many,TRBJ2-5,TRBD1,TRBV5-1,15,CASSLRTGGQETQYF,TGCGCCAGCAGCTTGCGTACAGGGGGACAAGAGACCCAGTACTTC
.,TRBJ1-2,.,TRBV27,14,CASRGPGRTYGYTF,TGTGCCAGCAGGGGTCCGGGACGGACCTATGGCTACACCTTC
many,TRBJ2-7,TRBD2,TRBV3-1,16,CASSQGRLAGAYEQYF,TGTGCCAGCAGCCAAGGAAGACTAGCGGGGGCGTACGAGCAGTACTTC
many,TRBJ2-7,.,TRBV4-3,16,CASSQVWGTSSYEQYF,TGCGCCAGCAGCCAAGTTTGGGGGACCAGCTCCTACGAGCAGTACTTC
.,TRBJ1-1,.,TRBV9,14,CASSAGLGYTEAFF,TGTGCCAGCAGCGCGGGACTAGGGTACACTGAAGCTTTCTTT
.,TRBJ1-5,.,TRBV6-2/TRBV6-3,12,CASSLPPGRQHF,TGTGCCAGCAGTTTACCCCCGGGACGCCAGCATTTT
many,TRBJ1-1,.,TRBV29-1,13,CSGSALMNTEAFF,TGCAGTGGGAGCGCCTTAATGAACACTGAAGCTTTCTTT
many,TRBJ2-7,.,TRBV5-1,14,CASSYSSGSYEQYF,TGCGCCAGCAGCTACTCAAGCGGTTCCTACGAGCAGTACTTC
many,TRBJ1-2,TRBD1,TRBV6-5,15,CASSYRDRGGFGYTF,TGTGCCAGCAGTTACCGGGACAGGGGGGGATTCGGCTACACCTTC
.,TRBJ1-1,.,TRBV7-6,14,CASSPPPGGTEAFF,TGTGCCAGCAGCCCTCCGCCCGGGGGGACTGAAGCTTTCTTT